These 30 T cell receptor beta chains originate from one sample sequenced in a study of Graves' ophthalmopathy and Graves' hyperthyroidism. Amplifying from RNA transcripts, the study obtained TCR beta CDR3 regions. After a first-round RT-PCR with HTBI primers, a second-round multiplex PCR was run. TCRdb re-called the multiplex PCR reads with MiXCR, one entry per CDR3 protein. The data show about 170,000 distinct CDR3 sequences, less than 45% seen once. Sample: peripheral blood. The receptors originated from a woman in her thirties or forties with Graves' ophthalmopathy.

This chain's CDR3 is CASSLRGRWGQPQHF. The CDR3 nucleotides read TGTGCCAGCAGCTTGCGGGGGCGGTGGGGTCAGCCCCAGCATTTT. J is TRBJ1-5 and V is TRBV11-2; tentative D call: TRBD1 (6 bases). Germline V gives CDR1 SGHAT, CDR2 FQNNGV. The CDR3 has 15 amino acids. The V end lost 3 bases, the J end lost 6 bases, and 15 bases lay between the germline ends.

The V gene is TRBV29-1, the J gene TRBJ1-5; D remains unclear. CDR3 length: 13 amino acids. The germline gives CDR1 SQVTM, CDR2 ANQGSEA. V was clipped by 4 bases and J by 6 bases, with 13 bases between them. Here the CDR3 DNA reads TGCAGCGTTGGTTACGGCCCGGGTCAGCCCCAGCATTTT. It codes for CSVGYGPGQPQHF. The full variable domain, its missing parts supplied by reference TRBV29-1 and TRBJ1-5, is SAVISQKPSRDICQRGTSLTIQCQVDSQVTMMFWYRQQPGQSLTLIATANQGSEATYESGFVIDKFPISRPNLTFSTLTVSNMSPEDSSIYLCSVGYGPGQPQHFGDGTRLSIL.

The table lists this clonotype with many counts. The CDR3 ends on some other residue instead of the conserved phenylalanine or tryptophan, so this is likely a read error. The J gene is TRBJ1-2, the V gene TRBV10-3, with a tentative D call TRBD1 (6 bases). Trimming removed 3 bases from V and 4 bases from J, with 12 bases in between. This CDR3 has 14 residues. Germline-derived CDR1 and CDR2 are ENHRY and SYGVKD. The CDR3 DNA is TGTGCCATCAGTGAAGGGCAGGGGTCCTATGGCTACACCTCC. Protein product: CAISEGQGSYGYTS.

The chain uses TRBV10-3 and TRBJ2-7, with no clear D. V shed 3 bases and J shed 0 bases, with 6 bases lying between them. There are 13 residues in the CDR3. Germline V CDR1 and CDR2: ENHRY, SYGVKD. Written as DNA, the CDR3 is TGTGCCATCAGTGAATCCCTCTCCTACGAGCAGTACTTC. This gives the protein CAISESLSYEQYF.

This clonotype occurred many times. Here the CDR3 reads CASSSNAGTSGFGETQYF. For the CDR3, the DNA is TGTGCCAGCAGTTCAAACGCAGGGACTAGCGGTTTCGGGGAGACCCAGTACTTC. The chain combines TRBV28 with TRBJ2-5, with 11 bases that match TRBD2. The trim removed 4 bases at V and 5 bases at J, leaving 15 bases unmatched. The CDR3 is 18 residues long. CDR1 is MDHEN and CDR2 is SYDVKM in the germline V gene.

This rearrangement joins TRBV20-1 to TRBJ1-6; TRBD1 matches at 8 bases. The CDR3 runs to 14 residues. Germline assignment: CDR1 DFQATT and CDR2 SNEGSKA (reference sequence). The CDR3 reads CRQSRQGLNSPLHF. The DNA of the CDR3 is TGCAGACAAAGCAGACAGGGGTTAAATTCACCCCTCCACTTT.

This clonotype came up many times. V and J are TRBV20-1 and TRBJ1-6; D remains ambiguous. The V end lost 6 bases, the J end lost 7 bases, and 13 bases lay between the germline ends. This CDR3 spans 13 amino acids. CDR1 and CDR2 (germline): DFQATT, SNEGSKA (reference sequence). CDR3 bases: TGCAGTGCACATCAGCGTTCGAATTCACCCCTCCACTTT. It codes for CSAHQRSNSPLHF.

This clonotype was recorded many times. The chain uses TRBV9 and TRBJ1-2; TRBD1 matches at 9 bases. This CDR3 region has 16 residues. Germline V gene data show CDR1 as SGDLS and CDR2 as YYNGEE. Trimming took 0 bases from V and 4 from J; bases not matched to a gene: 7. The CDR3 is CASSVAPTGGGYGYTF. CDR3 sequence (DNA): TGTGCCAGCAGCGTAGCTCCAACAGGGGGCGGCTATGGCTACACCTTC.

This clonotype was seen at least ten times. This chain uses TRBV5-1 with TRBJ2-7; TRBD2 aligns across 7 bases. The trim removed 4 bases at V and 3 bases at J, leaving 4 bases unmatched. Germline V CDR1 and CDR2: SGHRS, YFSETQ. This CDR3 spans 13 amino acids. The CDR3 loop reads CASSPSGNYEQYF. The DNA for the CDR3 is TGCGCCAGCAGCCCTAGCGGTAACTACGAGCAGTACTTC. Full variable domain (outside the CDR3, taken from reference TRBV5-1 and TRBJ2-7): KAGVTQTPRYLIKTRGQQVTLSCSPISGHRSVSWYQQTPGQGLQFLFEYFSETQRNKGNFPGRFSGRQFSNSRSEMNVSTLELGDSALYLCASSPSGNYEQYFGPGTRLTVT.

This clonotype occurred many times. V gene TRBV4-2 combines with J gene TRBJ2-7; no clear D gene. The CDR3 runs to 11 residues. Germline V gene sequence: CDR1 LGHNA, CDR2 YNFKEQ. The V end lost 5 bases, the J end lost 2 bases, and 4 bases lay between the germline ends. CDR3 amino acids: CASSGTYEQYF. CDR3 nucleotide sequence: TGTGCCAGCAGCGGGACCTACGAGCAGTACTTC.

The CDR3 here is CASSGQRESPKQYF. The CDR3 DNA sequence: TGTGCCAGCAGTGGCCAGCGGGAGTCGCCAAAGCAGTACTTC. The chain recombines TRBV2 with TRBJ2-7; 8 bases align to TRBD2. The V gene's germline CDR1 is SNHLY and CDR2 FYNNEI. Losses at the gene ends were 4 bases for V and 8 bases for J; bases not matched to a gene: 10. The CDR3 spans 14 residues.

This chain links TRBV28 with TRBJ1-2; 9 nucleotides match TRBD1. The CDR3 totals 14 residues. The junction had 3 bases not matched to a gene; V was cut back by 5 bases and J by 2 bases. Germline CDR1 and CDR2: MDHEN and SYDVKM. The CDR3 nucleotides are TGTGCCAGCAGTCCCGGGACAGGGAACTATGGCTACACCTTC. Protein product: CASSPGTGNYGYTF.

The CDR3 coding sequence is TGTGCCAGCAGCTCGGAAAGGTGGGGGCAGAGAGGAACCTACGAGCAGTACTTC. Translation gives CASSSERWGQRGTYEQYF. This rearrangement joins TRBV11-2 to TRBJ2-7; D is perhaps TRBD1 (6 bases). CDR3 length: 18 amino acids. Trimming left V 4 bases short and J 2 bases short, with 24 bases between. Germline V CDR1 and CDR2: SGHAT, FQNNGV. Combining the CDR3 with reference TRBV11-2 and TRBJ2-7 gives the whole variable domain EAGVAQSPRYKIIEKRQSVAFWCNPISGHATLYWYQQILGQGPKLLIQFQNNGVVDDSQLPKDRFSAERLKGVDSTLKIQPAKLEDSAVYLCASSSERWGQRGTYEQYFGPGTRLTVT.

This clonotype was detected only once. The chain links TRBV6-2 or TRBV6-3 to TRBJ2-7; 11 bases agree with TRBD2. Germline assignment: CDR1 MNHEY and CDR2 SVGEGT. The CDR3 has 19 amino acids. V lost 2 bases to trimming and J lost 4 bases; unmatched junction nucleotides: 16. CDR3 in amino acids: CASSYDVRLAGTLLYEQYF. As DNA, the CDR3 is TGTGCCAGCAGTTACGACGTTCGACTAGCGGGAACTTTGTTGTACGAGCAGTACTTC.

The rearrangement links TRBV6-1 to TRBJ1-5, with 11 bases that match TRBD1. V trimming: 6 bases; J trimming: 4 bases; junction bases outside the gene matches: 8. Per germline, CDR1 MNHNS and CDR2 SASEGT. The CDR3 extends over 16 amino acids. The CDR3 region has the DNA TGTGCCAGCAGGTCCGGGACAGGGGGTGGGAATCAGCCCCAGCATTTT. It translates to CASRSGTGGGNQPQHF.

This chain uses TRBV6-1 with TRBJ1-6; TRBD1 might be the D (5 bases). This CDR3 region has 13 residues. CDR1 is MNHNS and CDR2 is SASEGT in the germline V gene. Trimming shortened V by 10 bases and J by 1 base, and 8 bases separated the two germline ends. The DNA for the CDR3 is TGTGCCACCCGGGGGTCCTATAATTCACCCCTCCACTTT. Its translation is CATRGSYNSPLHF.

This clonotype was recorded many times. This rearrangement joins TRBV20-1 to TRBJ2-7, with D tentatively TRBD2 (5 bases). The CDR3 has 14 residues. Germline CDR1 DFQATT, CDR2 SNEGSKA (reference sequence). V lost 4 bases and J lost 2, with 15 bases in between. The CDR3 nucleotides are TGCAGTGCTATCCCCGGGCGAGGGACCTACGAGCAGTACTTC. This encodes CSAIPGRGTYEQYF.

V gene TRBV6-1 combines with J gene TRBJ2-7; 8 bases are shared with TRBD2. This CDR3 comprises 18 residues. The trim removed 2 bases at V and 0 bases at J, leaving 12 bases unmatched. Germline V gene data show CDR1 as MNHNS and CDR2 as SASEGT. The CDR3 DNA reads TGTGCCAGCAGTGAATACGCGGCTAGCGGGTATAGCTCCTACGAGCAGTACTTC. Its translation: CASSEYAASGYSSYEQYF.

This clonotype has a count of ten or more. Here the CDR3 reads CASSEAPTFSYEQYF. CDR3 bases: TGTGCCAGCAGTGAAGCACCCACCTTCTCCTACGAGCAGTACTTC. The rearrangement joins TRBV6-1 to TRBJ2-7; no definite D call. The CDR3 is made up of 15 amino acids. V shed 0 bases and J shed 0 bases, with 9 bases lying between them. CDR1 is MNHNS and CDR2 is SASEGT in the germline V gene.

This clonotype showed up many times. For the CDR3, the DNA is TGTGCCAGCAGTCTTCGTACAGGGACTACCTACGAGCAGTACTTC. This encodes CASSLRTGTTYEQYF. The genes are TRBV28 and TRBJ2-7, with a weak D call TRBD2 (7 bases). CDR1 MDHEN and CDR2 SYDVKM come from the germline V gene. The length of the CDR3 is 15 residues. Trimming left V 5 bases short and J 2 bases short, with 16 bases between.

V is TRBV6-5 and J is TRBJ1-2, with 8 bases lining up with TRBD1. The V gene's germline CDR1 is MNHEY and CDR2 SVGAGI. This CDR3 region has 15 residues. With 2 bases clipped from V and 6 bases from J, the junction kept 8 bases outside the gene matches. DNA for the CDR3: TGTGCCAGCAGTTACCAGGGGGCTCAAGTGAATGGCTACACCTTC. This codes for CASSYQGAQVNGYTF.

This clonotype showed up just a few times. This chain joins TRBV6-1 and TRBJ1-2; D remains unclear. V was shortened by 10 bases and J by 1 base, with 13 bases between the two germline ends. CDR1 and CDR2 from the germline V gene are MNHNS and SASEGT. The CDR3 totals 13 residues. The CDR3, as DNA: TGTGCCACCCTCGGACGGAATAACTATGGCTACACCTTC. Translating it yields CATLGRNNYGYTF.

The chain is built from TRBV7-3 and TRBJ1-2; D may be TRBD1 (6 bases). The V gene lost 3 bases and the J gene lost 6 bases, with 11 bases spanning the gap. The germline CDR1 and CDR2 sequences are SGHTA and FQGTGA. CDR3 length: 13 amino acids. The CDR3 nucleotides read TGTGCCAGCAGCTTTGGGGGGGCTAATGGCTACACCTTC. Translation: CASSFGGANGYTF.

The rearrangement joins TRBV28 to TRBJ2-7; D assignment may be TRBD1 or TRBD2 (5 bases each). The CDR3 consists of 15 residues. With 5 bases removed from V and 0 bases from J, the gap between germline ends came to 14 bases. Germline CDR1 is MDHEN and CDR2 is SYDVKM. In DNA form, the CDR3 reads TGTGCCAGCAGTCAGGGAGACAGATCCTCCTACGAGCAGTACTTC. Its protein product is CASSQGDRSSYEQYF. Filled out from reference TRBV28 and TRBJ2-7, the complete variable domain reads DVKVTQSSRYLVKRTGEKVFLECVQDMDHENMFWYRQDPGLGLRLIYFSYDVKMKEKGDIPEGYSVSREKKERFSLILESASTNQTSMYLCASSQGDRSSYEQYFGPGTRLTVT.

This chain connects TRBV28 to TRBJ2-7; the D call may be TRBD1 or TRBD2 (5 bases each). V lost 6 bases and J lost 3, with 15 bases in between. Germline V CDR1 and CDR2: MDHEN, SYDVKM. The CDR3 extends over 14 amino acids. The CDR3 protein is CASRPGTIVYEQYF. CDR3 bases: TGTGCCAGCAGACCCGGGACGATCGTCTACGAGCAGTACTTC.

This clonotype was seen just once. The chain couples TRBV28 to TRBJ2-4, with 11 bases lining up with TRBD2. V dropped 5 bases and J dropped 4; count of bases not matched to a gene: 4. The CDR3 is 15 residues long. Germline V CDR1 and CDR2: MDHEN, SYDVKM. In DNA, the CDR3 is TGTGCCAGCAGTCTAACTAGCGGGAGTAAAAACATTCAGTACTTC. This sequence encodes CASSLTSGSKNIQYF.

The chain has TRBV6-2 or TRBV6-3 and TRBJ2-7; perhaps D is TRBD1 or TRBD2 (5 bases each). This CDR3 spans 16 amino acids. In germline, CDR1 is MNHEY, CDR2 SVGEGT. Trimming removed 3 bases from V and 2 bases from J, with 17 bases in between. CDR3 DNA sequence: TGTGCCAGCAGTTATGGGTATGGGACGGGGACCTACGAGCAGTACTTC. Protein: CASSYGYGTGTYEQYF.

The chain recombines TRBV19 with TRBJ1-2; TRBD1 agrees at 8 bases. In germline, CDR1 is LNHDA, CDR2 SQIVND (reference sequence). V was clipped by 4 bases and J by 4 bases; unmatched bases: 8. The CDR3 runs 15 residues. This CDR3 reads CASSTLGQGFYGYTF. CDR3 bases: TGTGCCAGTAGTACCCTTGGACAGGGTTTCTATGGCTACACCTTC.

This sequence joins TRBV27 and TRBJ1-2, with a possible D match to TRBD1 (6 bases). The V gene's germline CDR1 is MNHEY and CDR2 SMNVEV (reference sequence). The CDR3 is made up of 13 amino acids. Trimming cost V 3 bases and J 6 bases, with 11 bases left between them. The CDR3 sequence is CASSFGGGDGYTF. CDR3 nucleotide sequence: TGTGCCAGCAGTTTCGGAGGGGGAGATGGCTACACCTTC.

Many counts were recorded for this clonotype. CDR3 in amino acids: CASRPVGGDYEQYF. In DNA form, the CDR3 reads TGTGCCAGCAGGCCTGTGGGAGGGGACTACGAGCAGTACTTC. The V call is TRBV2, the J call TRBJ2-7; 7 bases agree with TRBD2. Germline CDR1 and CDR2: SNHLY and FYNNEI. With V trimmed by 6 bases and J by 3 bases, 8 bases remained unmatched. The CDR3 loop spans 14 amino acids.